This T cell receptor beta chain emerged from a study of Ad26.COV2.S vaccination and SARS-CoV-2 variants. Study-level information: Ad26.COV2.S, an intramuscular injection, was given once or twice 56 days apart.

This table comes from immunoSEQ multiplex PCR, and its TCRdb copy is limited to in-frame clones, with some not included. The repertoire has 300,000 to 500,000 clones, about nine tenths of them found once; the top ten carry under 3.5%. Stated treatment: 19 received Ad26.COV2.S at low or high dose, single or two shots; 5 received placebo; per-sample allocation not given. Sampling was done on day 63 after the first vaccine or placebo injection. From germline, CDR1 is PRHDT and CDR2 FYEKMQ (reference sequence). This CDR3 is 15 amino acids long. With 5 bases clipped from V and 1 base from J, the junction kept 7 bases outside the gene matches.

This receptor was identified in a person aged 18-60 years who received the Ad26.COV2.S COVID-19 vaccine or a placebo. The sequencing here drew on peripheral blood, taken in a trial of Ad26.COV2.S vaccine versus placebo. The rearrangement joins TRBV13 to TRBJ1-1, with 7 nucleotides matching TRBD1. The CDR3: CASSPRQGWNTEAFF. In DNA form, the CDR3 reads TGTGCCAGCAGCCCGAGACAGGGATGGAACACTGAAGCTTTCTTT. Combining the CDR3 with reference TRBV13 and TRBJ1-1 gives the whole variable domain AAGVIQSPRHLIKEKRETATLKCYPIPRHDTVYWYQQGPGQDPQFLISFYEKMQSDKGSIPDRFSAQQFSDYHSELNMSSLELGDSALYFCASSPRQGWNTEAFFGQGTRLTVV.